This record looks at one T cell receptor (beta chain) sequence and its context. Its target antigen remains unknown. Base quality data are lacking; no much larger clone is found one base away. For sequencing of the TCRbeta CDR3 region, genomic DNA was extracted from the sorted cells. TCRbeta CDR3 regions were sequenced using the immunoSEQ Assay. In TCRdb, the immuneACCESS table is reduced to in-frame sequences with V and J assigned. These tables do not hold every clone; where another copy was compared, an unresolved V gene accounts for under half, and the others remain unexplained. This sample holds roughly 86,000 clones; approximately 86% were observed only once. The ten most abundant clones make up approximately 1.9% of the sample. The sample belongs to a study of OX40 agonist ivuxolimab in advanced cancers. For the study in its entirety: Ivuxolimab was an agonistic, fully human IgG2 monoclonal antibody directed against OX40 (CD134), a costimulatory receptor. Intravenous ivuxolimab was administered to patients every 2 weeks at six dose levels: 0.01, 0.1, 0.3, 1.5, 3 and 10 mg/kg. Of the roughly 53 patients in dose escalation, some 20 had hepatocellular carcinoma, some 15 had melanoma, 9 had renal cell carcinoma and 9 had head and neck cancer. The monotherapy dose-escalation portion (N of about 50 patients) of the phase I ivuxolimab trial is reported in the paper. The purpose of peripheral TCRbeta sequencing was to test whether ivuxolimab changed TCR sequence diversity and led to clonal T-cell expansion. The dose-escalation cohort was about 86% male with a mean age of about 58 years, ranging from roughly 23 to 90. Partial responses occurred in three dose-escalation patients: two with cutaneous melanoma and one with hepatocellular carcinoma. Patients were allowed to have had prior anti-PD-1, anti-PD-L1 or anti-CTLA-4 therapy, and around two fifths of the dose-escalation patients had been treated with checkpoint inhibitors.

Deletion took 7 bases off V and 8 bases off J, with a span of 13 bases between the germline ends. Counted from cysteine to phenylalanine, this CDR3 has 12 amino acids. Only the CDR3 region is kept as DNA, spanning 36 bases read in frame from base 1. CDR1 and CDR2 were assigned from the germline V gene (reference sequence) as SGHKS and YYEKEE. The trial excluded patients who had a history of autoimmune disease or who were on systemic immunosuppression. In every dose cohort, peripheral blood was drawn for TCR sequencing at baseline, cycle 4 day 1, and cycle 7 day 1. Samples came from an open-label, multicenter, first-in-human phase I dose-escalation trial of ivuxolimab. The trial enrolled adults with locally advanced or metastatic head and neck squamous cell, hepatocellular, melanoma or renal cell carcinoma. Before TCR sequencing, CD4+ and CD8+ T cells were separately sorted from peripheral blood. Broad study findings and their caveats: Low levels of normalized T-cell clonal expansion were also seen in some nonresponding patients. After ivuxolimab, expanded clones were on average more numerous among CD8+ T cells than among CD4+ T cells. In the 0.1-3.0 mg/kg groups, partial responders had among the lowest normalized peripheral clonal expansion, particularly in CD8+ T cells. At doses from 0.1 to 3.0 mg/kg, clonal expansion was seen in both CD4+ and CD8+ blood T cells between baseline and week 6. The antigen specificity of the peripheral T cells that underwent clonal expansion was not determined.

The sequenced sample was CD4+ or CD8+ T cells sorted from blood, obtained in a trial of the OX40 agonist ivuxolimab. The receptor was isolated from an adult with an advanced solid tumor such as melanoma, head and neck, liver or kidney cancer. The rearranged segments are TRBV5-5 and TRBJ2-1; D gene: possibly TRBD2, on 7 matching bases. The CDR3 is CASWLGGDEQFF. Here is the DNA: TGTGCCAGCTGGTTAGGGGGGGATGAGCAGTTCTTC.